This entry is about one TCR beta chain. The data stem from a study of T cell changes during pregnancy in multiple sclerosis. CDR1 and CDR2 (germline): SGHNT, YYREEE (reference sequence). V lost 0 bases, J lost 8 bases, and 12 bases stayed unmatched. This CDR3 has 17 amino acids. This table comes from immunoSEQ multiplex PCR, and its TCRdb copy is limited to in-frame clones, with some not included. The sample yields roughly 110,000 clones, around 93% seen once. Sequencing used peripheral blood, obtained in the third trimester of pregnancy. This TCR was sampled from a female donor in good health, enrolled as a control in a pregnancy study. The chain is built from TRBV5-4 and TRBJ1-4; 8 positions agree with TRBD1. The CDR3 nucleotides read TGTGCCAGCAGCTTGGCCTACTCAGGGGGCCCGGGCGAAAAACTGTTTTTT. Translation gives CASSLAYSGGPGEKLFF.